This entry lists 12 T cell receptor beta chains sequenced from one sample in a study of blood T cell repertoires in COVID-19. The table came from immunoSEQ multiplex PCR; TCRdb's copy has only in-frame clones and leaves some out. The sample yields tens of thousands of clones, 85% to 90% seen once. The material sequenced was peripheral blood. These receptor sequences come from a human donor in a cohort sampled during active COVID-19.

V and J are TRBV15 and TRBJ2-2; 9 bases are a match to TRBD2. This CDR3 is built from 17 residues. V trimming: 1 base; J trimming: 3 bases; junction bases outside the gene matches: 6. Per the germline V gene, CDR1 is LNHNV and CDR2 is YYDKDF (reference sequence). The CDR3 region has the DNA TGTGCCACCAGCAGAGGAGCAGCGGGAGGAGACACCGGGGAGCTGTTTTTT. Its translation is CATSRGAAGGDTGELFF. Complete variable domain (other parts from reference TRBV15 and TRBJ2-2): DAMVIQNPRYQVTQFGKPVTLSCSQTLNHNVMYWYQQKSSQAPKLLFHYYDKDFNNEADTPDNFQSRRPNTSFCFLDIRSPGLGDTAMYLCATSRGAAGGDTGELFFGEGSRLTVL.

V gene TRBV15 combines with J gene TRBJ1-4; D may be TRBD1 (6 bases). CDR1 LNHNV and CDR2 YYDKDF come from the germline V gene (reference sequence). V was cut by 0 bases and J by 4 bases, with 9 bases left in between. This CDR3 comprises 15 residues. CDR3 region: CATSRDKGHNEKLFF. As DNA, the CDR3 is TGTGCCACCAGCAGAGATAAGGGACATAATGAAAAACTGTTTTTT.

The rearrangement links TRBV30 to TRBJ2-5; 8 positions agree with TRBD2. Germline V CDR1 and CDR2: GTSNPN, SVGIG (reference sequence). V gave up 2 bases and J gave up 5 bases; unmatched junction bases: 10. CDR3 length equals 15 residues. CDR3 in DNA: TGTGCCTGGAGTAGGGCGGGAGGTAGGGGGGAGACCCAGTACTTC. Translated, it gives CAWSRAGGRGETQYF.

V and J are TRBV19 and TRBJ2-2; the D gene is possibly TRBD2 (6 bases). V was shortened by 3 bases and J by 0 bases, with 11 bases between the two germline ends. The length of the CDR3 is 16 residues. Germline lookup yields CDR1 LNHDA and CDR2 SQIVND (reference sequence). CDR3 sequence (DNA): TGTGCCAGTAGTATCCGGGGGATCGCGAACACCGGGGAGCTGTTTTTT. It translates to CASSIRGIANTGELFF.

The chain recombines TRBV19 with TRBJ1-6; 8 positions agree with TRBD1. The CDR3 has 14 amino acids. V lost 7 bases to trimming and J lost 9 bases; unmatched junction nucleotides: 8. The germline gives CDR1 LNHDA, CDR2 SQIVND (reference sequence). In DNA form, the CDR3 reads TGTGCCAGTACCGATCGGACAGGGAGTTCACCCCTCCACTTT. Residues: CASTDRTGSSPLHF.

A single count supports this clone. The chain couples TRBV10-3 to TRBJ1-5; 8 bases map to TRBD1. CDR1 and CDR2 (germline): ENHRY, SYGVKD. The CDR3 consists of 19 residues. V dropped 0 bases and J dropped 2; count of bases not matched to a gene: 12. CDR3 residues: CAISESFSPGGSGNQPQHF. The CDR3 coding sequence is TGTGCCATCAGTGAGTCTTTCTCTCCAGGGGGCAGCGGCAATCAGCCCCAGCATTTT.

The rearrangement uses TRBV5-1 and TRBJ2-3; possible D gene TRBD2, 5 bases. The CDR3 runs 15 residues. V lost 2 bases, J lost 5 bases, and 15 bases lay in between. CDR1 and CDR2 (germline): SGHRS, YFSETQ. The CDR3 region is CASSFGVGSVDTQYF. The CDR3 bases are TGCGCCAGCAGCTTCGGGGTGGGTTCTGTAGATACGCAGTATTTT.

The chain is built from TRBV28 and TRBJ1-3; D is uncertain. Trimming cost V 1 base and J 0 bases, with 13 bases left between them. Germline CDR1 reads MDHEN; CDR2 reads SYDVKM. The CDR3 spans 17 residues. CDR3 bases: TGTGCCAGCAGTTTATTAGGAGCGGCAATCTCTGGAAACACCATATATTTT. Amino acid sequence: CASSLLGAAISGNTIYF.

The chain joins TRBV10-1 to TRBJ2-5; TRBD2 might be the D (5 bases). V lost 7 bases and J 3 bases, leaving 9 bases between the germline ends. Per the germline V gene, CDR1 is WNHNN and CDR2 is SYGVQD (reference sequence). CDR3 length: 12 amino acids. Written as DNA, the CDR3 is TGCGCCAGCACTGTGGGAGAAGAGACCCAGTACTTC. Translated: CASTVGEETQYF.

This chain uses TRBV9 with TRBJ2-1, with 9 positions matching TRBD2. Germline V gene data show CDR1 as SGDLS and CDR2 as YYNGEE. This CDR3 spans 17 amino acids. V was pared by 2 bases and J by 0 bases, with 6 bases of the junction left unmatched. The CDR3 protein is CASSVSLAGSSYNEQFF. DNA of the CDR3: TGTGCCAGCAGCGTCTCCCTAGCGGGGAGCTCCTACAATGAGCAGTTCTTC.

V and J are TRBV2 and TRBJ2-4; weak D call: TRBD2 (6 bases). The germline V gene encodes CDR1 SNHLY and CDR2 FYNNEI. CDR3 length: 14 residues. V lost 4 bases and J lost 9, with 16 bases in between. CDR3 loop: CASSGDSAGGIQYF. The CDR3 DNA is TGTGCCAGCAGTGGGGACTCAGCCGGCGGCATTCAGTACTTC.

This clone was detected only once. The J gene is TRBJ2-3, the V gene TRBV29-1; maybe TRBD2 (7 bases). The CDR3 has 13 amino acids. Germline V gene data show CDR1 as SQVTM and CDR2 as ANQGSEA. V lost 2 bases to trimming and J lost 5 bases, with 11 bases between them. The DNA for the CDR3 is TGCAGCGTTGAACGGGGAGGGGGAGATACGCAGTATTTT. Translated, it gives CSVERGGGDTQYF.